This paragraph covers one T cell receptor (beta chain) sequence. Its cognate antigen has yet to be identified. Per-base qualities were not stored, and no clone one base away is much larger. The data originate from a study of blood T cells in healthy people across ages (dated by TCRdb to between 2014 and 2016). Looking at the study overall: In model experiments, template switching captured about one uniquely barcoded TCR beta cDNA molecule for every two T cells. The study measured age-related changes in TCR beta repertoire diversity using deep sequencing normalized with unique cDNA molecular identifiers. Donors were grouped into four age groups: young (average about 15 years), middle-aged (over 35), aged (around 60) and long-lived (82). To avoid experimental bias, donors of different ages were randomly spread across the sequencing lanes. Two additional independent replicas of 1 million unique cDNA reads from the same blood draw were analyzed for two donors (one aged 18 to 30 and one aged 80 or older). General conclusions and limits of the study: Because the CMV infection status of the donors was unknown, age-related changes in expanded clonotypes may potentially have been confounded. Observed TCR beta diversity correlated strongly with the percentage of naive T cells measured by flow cytometry. Observed TCR beta diversity per million T cells fell roughly linearly with age, and a significant reduction was already apparent by age roughly 41. Estimates of total diversity from one million sequenced T cells were regarded as lower bounds and underestimates. The long-lived group showed more naive CD4+ T cells, fewer expanded clones and increased TCR diversity than the aged group, suggesting age selection. Bulk unsorted PBMC profiling prevented conclusive comparison of naive and antigen-experienced compartments.

Taken from the germline V gene, the CDR1 and CDR2 loops are SGHRS and YFSETQ. A distance of 20 bases separates the germline ends of V and J, which lose 4 bases and 3 bases respectively. The cysteine opens and the phenylalanine closes a CDR3 of 16 amino acids. Only the CDR3 portion is preserved as DNA: 48 bases, with reading frame beginning at the first base. The roughly 39 donors, aged about 6 to 95 years, were systemically healthy Caucasian individuals from Russia. Each donor gave ten milliliters of peripheral blood, collected into EDTA-treated Vacutainer tubes. PBMCs were isolated by Ficoll-Paque density-gradient centrifugation, with at least 6 million obtained per sample. Total RNA was extracted from PBMCs with Trizol reagent, with at least 5 micrograms obtained per sample. The percentages of naive CD45RAhigh/CD27high T cells were determined by flow cytometry on a PBMC aliquot from every donor.

Library prep was done by 5' RACE. TCRdb names Illumina HiSeq 2500 as the instrument used. A second PCR of about 7 to 12 cycles was run with a J-beta primer mix and a sample-barcoded 5' primer. A template-switch 5' adaptor carrying 12 random nucleotides introduced a unique molecular identifier onto each TCR beta cDNA molecule. At least 2.5 million CDR3-containing paired-end reads were obtained from each sample. First-strand cDNA was synthesized from all RNA with the Mint cDNA synthesis kit, primed by a TRBC-specific oligonucleotide. Following uracil-DNA glycosylase treatment, all cDNA underwent a first 18-cycle PCR with the universal primers M1SS and BC2_uni_R. The published analysis was carried out like this. For normalization, 1 million high-quality reads, each with a distinct molecular identifier, were randomly selected from each sample. Instead of being binned into consensus sequences, reads with shared molecular identifiers were discarded. CDR3 identification, clonotype clustering and error correction used MiTCR with a Q25 quality threshold and the strictest error-elimination algorithm. A nonparametric unseen species model with Euler transformation was used to estimate a lower bound on total TCR beta diversity. TCRdb ran its own pipeline on the public reads, namely fastp trimming at Q25 and MiXCR clone calling, and kept in-frame beta chains. A single entry per CDR3 protein holds the most common genes and DNA from its merged rows. It is TCRdb's table, rather than the study itself, that gives the V and J calls and clone size. The sample profile shows more than 700,000 distinct CDR3 sequences; 35% to 50% of them were found once. The ten largest clones take up 18% of the sample.

The chain employs TRBV5-1 and TRBJ2-7, and possibly TRBD1, on 6 matching bases. The source of this sequence is a man aged 80 or over in good health. The sequencing input was blood. The CDR3 protein: CASSTRWSGQNYEQYF. Read as DNA, the sequence is TGCGCCAGCAGCACCCGATGGTCTGGACAGAACTACGAGCAGTACTTC.